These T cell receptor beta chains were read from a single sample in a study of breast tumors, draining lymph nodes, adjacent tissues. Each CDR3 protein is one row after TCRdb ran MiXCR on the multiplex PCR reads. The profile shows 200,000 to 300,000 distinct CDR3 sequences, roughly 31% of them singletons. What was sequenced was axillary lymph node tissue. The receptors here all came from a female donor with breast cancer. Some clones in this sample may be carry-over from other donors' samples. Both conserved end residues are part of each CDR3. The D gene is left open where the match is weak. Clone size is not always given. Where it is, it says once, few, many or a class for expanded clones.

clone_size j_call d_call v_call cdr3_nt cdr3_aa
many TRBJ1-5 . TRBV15 TGTGCCACCAGCAGAGGAGGAGGCACTTATAGCAATCAGCCCCAGCATTTT CATSRGGGTYSNQPQHF
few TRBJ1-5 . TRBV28 TGTGCCAGCAGTTCCCGTGGCGGGGGGCAAGATCAGGCCCAGCATTTT CASSSRGGGQDQAQHF
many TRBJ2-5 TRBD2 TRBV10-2 TGCGCCAGCAGTGAGTCGGGCGGGAGGGAAGAGACCCAGTACTTC CASSESGGREETQYF
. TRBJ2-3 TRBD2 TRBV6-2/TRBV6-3 TGTGCCAGCAGCCCCTTTGGGACTAGCGGGAGCACAGATACGCAGTATTTT CASSPFGTSGSTDTQYF
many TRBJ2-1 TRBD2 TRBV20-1 TGCAGTGCTAGAGATCGGGGGACTAGTGGCTACAATGAGCAGTTCTTC CSARDRGTSGYNEQFF
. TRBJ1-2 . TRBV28 TGTGCCAGCAGGGTTGGGGGAGCGGATGGCTACACCTTC CASRVGGADGYTF
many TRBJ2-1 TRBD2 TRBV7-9 TGTGCCAGCAGGTTAGCGGGAGGTCACAATGAGCAGTTCTTC CASRLAGGHNEQFF
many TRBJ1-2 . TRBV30 TGTGCCTGGAGTGTACCCGTCCAGGGTGCCGGCTACACCTTC CAWSVPVQGAGYTF
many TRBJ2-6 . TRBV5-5 TGTGCCAGCAGCTCAGCAGGGTTTTCGCTCTGGGCCAACGTCCTGACTTTC CASSSAGFSLWANVLTF
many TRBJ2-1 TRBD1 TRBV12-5 TGTGCTAGTGGTACCGGGACAGGTTTAAATGAGCAGTTCTTC CASGTGTGLNEQFF
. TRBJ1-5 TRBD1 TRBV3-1 TGTGCCAGCAGCCAAGATCCGCCGGACAGGGCGCAGCCCCAGCATTTT CASSQDPPDRAQPQHF
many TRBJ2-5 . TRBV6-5 TGTGCCAGCAGTTACTCTAGGGGGGGTGGAGAGACCCAGTACTTC CASSYSRGGGETQYF
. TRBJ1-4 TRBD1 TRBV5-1 TGCGCCAGCAGCTTGGGCGGACAGGGGAGTAGTGAAAAACTGTTTTTT CASSLGGQGSSEKLFF
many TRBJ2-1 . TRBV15 TGTGCCACCAGCAATCCGGGCAAGGGCTACAATGAGCAGTTCTTC CATSNPGKGYNEQFF
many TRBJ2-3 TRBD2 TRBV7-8 TGTGCCAGCAGCTTAAAGCGGGGGGGGAGGCAGTATTTT CASSLKRGGRQYF
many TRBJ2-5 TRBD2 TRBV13 TGTGCCAGCAGCTTAGCGGGGAGGATCGGACTAGCGGGTCAGGGGAAGGAGACCCAGTACTTC CASSLAGRIGLAGQGKETQYF
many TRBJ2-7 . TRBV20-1 TGCAGTGCTAGCCCGGGACTTTCCACCTACGAGCAGTACTTC CSASPGLSTYEQYF
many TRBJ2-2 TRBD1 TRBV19 TGTGCCAGTAGTACTCGGGACAGGCCCTCGGGCACCGGGGAGCTGTTTTTT CASSTRDRPSGTGELFF
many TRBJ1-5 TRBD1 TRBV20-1 TGCAGTGCTAGGGGAGACAGGGCAGGTCAGCCCCAGCATTTT CSARGDRAGQPQHF
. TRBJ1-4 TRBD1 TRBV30 TGTGCCTGGAGTGTACCTGGGACAGGGGGTGAAAAACTGTTTTTT CAWSVPGTGGEKLFF
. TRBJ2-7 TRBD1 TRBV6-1 TGTGCCAGCAGTGCTCTGGGGATTGATGGGACAGGGAGCGACGAGCAGTACTTC CASSALGIDGTGSDEQYF
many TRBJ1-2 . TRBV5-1 TGCGCCAGCAGCCCCATTGAAAGGACAGCTACATATGGCTACACCTTC CASSPIERTATYGYTF
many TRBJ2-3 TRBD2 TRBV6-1 TGTGCCACGGAGGGACTAGCGGGCACAGATACGCAGTATTTT CATEGLAGTDTQYF
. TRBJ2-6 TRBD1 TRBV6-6 TGTGCCAGCAGTCACTCAGGGGGCAGGGGGGCCAACGTCCTGACTTTC CASSHSGGRGANVLTF